This note documents a single TCR beta chain sequence. Antigen: not known. This specimen belongs to a study of blood T cells in healthy people across ages. Study-wide context: Template switching captured about one barcoded beta molecule per two T cells.

Donors were systemically healthy Caucasian individuals from Russia aged about 6 to 95 years. This CDR3 comprises 15 residues. The V and J ends lost 7 bases and 4 bases, in that order; junction bases with no gene match: 11. General observations from the study: PBMC samples, being unsorted, prevented any conclusive comparison of naive and antigen-experienced cells. A roughly linear age-dependent decrease characterized TCR beta diversity per million T cells.

The authors ran a second PCR of 7 to 11 cycles using a sample-barcoded 5' primer and a J-beta primer mix. MiXCR, applied by TCRdb to the 5' RACE reads, yields one record per CDR3 protein. This sample carries about 1.8 million distinct CDR3 sequences, about 50% of them seen once, and the ten largest clones take around 2.1%. Specimen: blood. The chain has TRBV12-3 or TRBV12-4 and TRBJ1-2; TRBD1 aligns across 8 bases. This receptor was obtained from a woman in her 40s in good health. The CDR3 region has the DNA TGTGCCAGCATCGCAACCGGGACAGGACCCTATGGCTACACCTTC. Translated, it gives CASIATGTGPYGYTF.